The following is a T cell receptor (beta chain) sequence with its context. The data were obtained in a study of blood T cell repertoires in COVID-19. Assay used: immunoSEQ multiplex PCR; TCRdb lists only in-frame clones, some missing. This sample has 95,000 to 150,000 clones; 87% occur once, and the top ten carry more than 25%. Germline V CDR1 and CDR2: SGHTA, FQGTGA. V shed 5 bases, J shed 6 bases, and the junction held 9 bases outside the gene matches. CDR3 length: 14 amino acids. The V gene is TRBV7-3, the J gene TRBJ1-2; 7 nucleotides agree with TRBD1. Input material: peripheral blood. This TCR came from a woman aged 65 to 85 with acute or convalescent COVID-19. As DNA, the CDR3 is TGTGCCAGCAGCCCATCACAGGGGCTAGATGGCTACACCTTC. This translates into CASSPSQGLDGYTF.